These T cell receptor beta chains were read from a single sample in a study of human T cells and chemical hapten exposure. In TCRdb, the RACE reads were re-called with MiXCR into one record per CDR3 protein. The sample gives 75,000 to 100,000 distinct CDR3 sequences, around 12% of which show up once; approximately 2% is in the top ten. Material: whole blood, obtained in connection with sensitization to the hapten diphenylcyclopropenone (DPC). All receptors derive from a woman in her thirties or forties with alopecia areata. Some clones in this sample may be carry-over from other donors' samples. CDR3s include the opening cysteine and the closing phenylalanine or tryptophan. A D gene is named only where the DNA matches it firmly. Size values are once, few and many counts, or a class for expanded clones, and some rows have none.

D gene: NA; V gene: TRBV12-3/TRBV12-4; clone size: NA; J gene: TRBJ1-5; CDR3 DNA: TGTGCCAGCAGTTTCGGGGGCGGAAGCAATCAGCCCCAGCATTTT; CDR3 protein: CASSFGGGSNQPQHF
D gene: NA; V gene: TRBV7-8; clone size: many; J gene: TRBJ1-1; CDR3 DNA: TGTGCCAGCAGACGATCTTCCAGGGCTGAAGCTTTCTTT; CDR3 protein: CASRRSSRAEAFF
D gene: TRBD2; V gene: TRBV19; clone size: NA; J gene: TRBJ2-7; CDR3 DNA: TGTGCCAGTAGTATGGGGGCGGGACTAGCGCCCTACGAGCAGTACTTC; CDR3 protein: CASSMGAGLAPYEQYF
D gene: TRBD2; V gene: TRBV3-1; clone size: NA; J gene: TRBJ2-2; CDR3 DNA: TGTGCCAGCAGCCAAGTGACTAGCATTGCCGGGGAGCTGTTTTTT; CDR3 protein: CASSQVTSIAGELFF
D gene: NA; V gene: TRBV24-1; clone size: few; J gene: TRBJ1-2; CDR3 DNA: TGTGCCACCAGCCGGGACACCTCCTATGGCTACACCTTC; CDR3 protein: CATSRDTSYGYTF
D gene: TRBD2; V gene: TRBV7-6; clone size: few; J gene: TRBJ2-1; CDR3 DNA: TGTGCCAGCAGCCAAGTAGCGGGGAGGGCCTACAATGAGCAGTTCTTC; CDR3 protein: CASSQVAGRAYNEQFF
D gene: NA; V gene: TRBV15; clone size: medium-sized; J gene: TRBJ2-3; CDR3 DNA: TGTGCCACTACCCCCTCCTCGGAGGGAGCAGATACGCAGTATTTT; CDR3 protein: CATTPSSEGADTQYF
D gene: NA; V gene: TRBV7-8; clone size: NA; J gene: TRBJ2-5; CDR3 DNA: TGTGCCAGCAGCTTACGTTTTTCGGACAGAGGAGATACCCAGTACTTC; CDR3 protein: CASSLRFSDRGDTQYF
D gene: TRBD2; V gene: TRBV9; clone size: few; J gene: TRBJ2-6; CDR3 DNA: TGTGCCAGCAGCCTCGGACTAGGGATACTACGCTCTGGGGCCAACGTCCTGACTTTC; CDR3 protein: CASSLGLGILRSGANVLTF
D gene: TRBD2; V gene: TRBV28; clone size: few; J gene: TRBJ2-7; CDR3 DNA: TGTGCCAGCAGTTCACTAGCGGGAGGGCCTTGGCAGTACTTC; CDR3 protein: CASSSLAGGPWQYF
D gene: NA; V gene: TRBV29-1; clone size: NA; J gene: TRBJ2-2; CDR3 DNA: TGCAGCGTTGTAAGTCCTACGGGGGAGCTGTTTTTT; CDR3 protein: CSVVSPTGELFF
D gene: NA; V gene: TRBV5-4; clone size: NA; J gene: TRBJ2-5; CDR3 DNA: TGTGCCAGCAGCTTGGAGGGGGGCTCTCAAGAGACCCAGTACTTC; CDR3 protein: CASSLEGGSQETQYF
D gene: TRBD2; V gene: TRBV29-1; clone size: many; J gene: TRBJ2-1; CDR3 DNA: TGCAGCGTAAGACTAGCGGGAGCGTCCGAGCAGTTCTTC; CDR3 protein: CSVRLAGASEQFF
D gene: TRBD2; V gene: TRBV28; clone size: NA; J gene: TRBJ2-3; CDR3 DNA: TGTGCCAGCAGCCGCTTGGGCGGGGGATTTCGCACAGATACGCAGTATTTT; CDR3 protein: CASSRLGGGFRTDTQYF
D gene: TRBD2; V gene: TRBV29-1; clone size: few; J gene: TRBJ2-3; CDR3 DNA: TGCAGCGCTAGCGGGAGGGCTAGTGGCACAGATACGCAGTATTTT; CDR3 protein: CSASGRASGTDTQYF
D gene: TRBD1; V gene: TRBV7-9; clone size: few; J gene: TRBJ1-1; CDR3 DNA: TGTGCCAGCAGTACAGGGGGCGCGGGCACTGAAGCTTTCTTT; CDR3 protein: CASSTGGAGTEAFF
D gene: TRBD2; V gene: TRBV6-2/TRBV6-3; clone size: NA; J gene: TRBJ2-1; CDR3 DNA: TGTGCCAGCAGTTACTCGGGACTAGCGGGAGAATTTCTAGGCAATGAGCAGTTCTTC; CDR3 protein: CASSYSGLAGEFLGNEQFF
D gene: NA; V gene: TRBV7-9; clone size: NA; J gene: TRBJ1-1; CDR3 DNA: TGTGCCAGCAGCTTCGGGTCCTCCGACACTGAAGCTTTCTTT; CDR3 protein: CASSFGSSDTEAFF
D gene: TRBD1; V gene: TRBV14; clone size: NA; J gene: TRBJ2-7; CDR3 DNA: TGTACCAGCAGCCCTCGGACAGGGGGCGACGAGCAGTACTTC; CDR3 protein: CTSSPRTGGDEQYF
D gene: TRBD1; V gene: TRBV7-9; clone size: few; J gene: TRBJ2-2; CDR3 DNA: TGTGCCAGCAGCTTACCGGGACAGCGGAACACCGGGGAGCTGTTTTTT; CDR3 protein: CASSLPGQRNTGELFF
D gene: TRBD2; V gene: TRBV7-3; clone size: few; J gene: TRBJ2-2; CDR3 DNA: TGTGCCAGCAGCTTTGGTAGACTAGCGGACACCGGGGAGCTGTTTTTT; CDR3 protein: CASSFGRLADTGELFF
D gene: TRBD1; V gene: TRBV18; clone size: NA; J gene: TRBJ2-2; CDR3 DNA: TGTGCCAGCTCACCACAAGACAGGGCCACCGGGGAGCTGTTTTTT; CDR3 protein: CASSPQDRATGELFF
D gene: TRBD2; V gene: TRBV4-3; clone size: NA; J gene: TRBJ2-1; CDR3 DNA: TGCGCCAGCAGCCAAGATATTAGGGAGCGGGGGCAGTTCTTC; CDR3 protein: CASSQDIRERGQFF